This T cell receptor beta chain was identified in a study of shared clonotypes between healthy human individuals. General observations from the study: Memory subsets had estimated richness that was generally smaller than that of naive subsets. The represented genetic and exposure-history diversity was limited by the small number of donors. Naive CD4 clonotypes overlapped across a few donors at roughly 5%.

Germline-derived CDR1 and CDR2 are SNHLY and FYNNEI. V was trimmed by 4 bases and J by 1 base, leaving 5 bases between them. The CDR3 length is 12 residues. The assay was immunoSEQ multiplex PCR, and TCRdb's table has in-frame clones only and misses some. The sample consists of about 580,000 clones, 95% to 98% of them appearing once. For this clone: Its antigen is undetermined. Other DNA variants within this sample encode the same CDR3.

Naivety among CD8 cells was defined by CD45RO negativity and positive CCR7 selection, thereby excluding terminally differentiated effector memory CD45RA+ cells. Adult donors, all healthy and HIV-negative, had no recent acute infections or vaccinations. This TCR was sampled from a man younger than 45 in good health. Sequenced sample: naive CD8+ T cells sorted from blood. V usage is TRBV2 and J usage is TRBJ2-7; D is unclear. The CDR3 nucleotides are TGTGCCAGCAGTGGGGGTTCCTACGAGCAGTACTTC. This codes for CASSGGSYEQYF.